This passage covers 31 T cell receptor beta chains from one sample sequenced in a study of cytomegalovirus exposure and HLA in healthy donors. Amplification used 60 Vbeta primers and 13 Jbeta primers. Assay used: immunoSEQ multiplex PCR; TCRdb lists only in-frame clones, some missing. The sample holds 150,000 to 170,000 clones; approximately 72% are singletons and the top ten take approximately 2.8%. Sequenced material: PBMCs. Receptors were obtained from a man in his late teens or twenties in good health and CMV-seronegative.

This chain links TRBV6-6 with TRBJ2-7, with 8 bases matching TRBD1. The germline V gene has CDR1 MNHNY and CDR2 SVGAGI (reference sequence). The CDR3 extends over 14 amino acids. The V segment lost 4 bases and the J segment 1 base; nucleotides outside the gene matches: 3. The CDR3 bases are TGTGCCAGCAGTTGGGACAGGCCTTCCTACGAGCAGTACTTC. This sequence encodes CASSWDRPSYEQYF.

The chain combines TRBV2 with TRBJ2-1, with D possibly TRBD1 on 5 matching bases. CDR3 length equals 15 residues. V dropped 4 bases and J dropped 2 bases, with 12 bases sitting between them. Germline-derived CDR1 and CDR2 are SNHLY and FYNNEI. The CDR3 here is CASSGGQGPYNEQFF. The CDR3 region has the DNA TGTGCCAGCAGTGGAGGCCAGGGCCCCTACAATGAGCAGTTCTTC.

CDR3 DNA sequence: TGTGCCAGCACCCTAGCGGGGGGATCCTACGAGCAGTACTTC. Amino acid sequence: CASTLAGGSYEQYF. The chain joins TRBV6-5 to TRBJ2-7, with TRBD2 identical over 11 bases. Per germline, CDR1 MNHEY and CDR2 SVGAGI. V dropped 7 bases and J dropped 1; count of bases not matched to a gene: 3. CDR3 length: 14 amino acids.

This chain uses TRBV19 with TRBJ2-1, with 7 bases matching TRBD2. Germline V gene data show CDR1 as LNHDA and CDR2 as SQIVND (reference sequence). The CDR3 is 16 amino acids. V shed 0 bases, J shed 3 bases, and the junction held 5 bases outside the gene matches. The CDR3 loop is CASSIDIQRGYNEQFF. The CDR3 coding sequence is TGTGCCAGTAGTATAGATATTCAGCGGGGCTACAATGAGCAGTTCTTC.

The chain recombines TRBV10-2 with TRBJ1-1; no clear D gene. Trimming left V 11 bases short and J 1 base short, with 11 bases between. This CDR3 comprises 12 residues. Germline V gene sequence: CDR1 WSHSY, CDR2 SAAADI. The CDR3 spells CASKRGNTEAFF. The CDR3 coding sequence is TGCGCCTCCAAGCGAGGGAACACTGAAGCTTTCTTT.

This clone has only one observation. The V and J genes are TRBV2 and TRBJ1-6; D remains ambiguous. The CDR3 is 14 amino acids. Germline CDR1 SNHLY, CDR2 FYNNEI. Trimming cost V 11 bases and J 5 bases, with 16 bases left between them. The chain's CDR3 is CAVKRADNNSPLHF. The CDR3 DNA sequence: TGTGCCGTCAAGCGGGCGGATAATAATTCACCCCTCCACTTT.

The chain employs TRBV6-1 and TRBJ1-1; weak D call: TRBD1 (5 bases). With 6 bases removed from V and 5 bases from J, the gap between germline ends came to 16 bases. CDR3 length equals 14 residues. Germline loops: CDR1 MNHNS, CDR2 SASEGT. The CDR3 DNA sequence: TGTGCCAGCAGACCCGAGACAACAGGAACTGAAGCTTTCTTT. This encodes CASRPETTGTEAFF.

This chain links TRBV11-3 with TRBJ2-1; TRBD2 matches at 10 bases. The length of the CDR3 is 15 residues. CDR1 and CDR2 from the germline V gene are SGHNT and YENEEA. V lost 2 bases, J lost 4 bases, and 2 bases stayed unmatched. The CDR3 reads CASSLSGGAYNEQFF. The CDR3 nucleotides read TGTGCCAGCAGCTTAAGCGGGGGGGCGTACAATGAGCAGTTCTTC.

This clone appeared once. The CDR3 DNA reads as TGTGCCAGCAGCCCAAACAACAGGGGGTATCAGCCCCAGCATTTT. Amino acids: CASSPNNRGYQPQHF. This rearrangement joins TRBV5-5 to TRBJ1-5, with 8 positions matching TRBD1. From germline, CDR1 is SGHKS and CDR2 YYEKEE (reference sequence). This CDR3 is 15 amino acids long. With 4 bases clipped from V and 5 bases from J, the junction kept 8 bases outside the gene matches.

This sequence joins TRBV7-2 and TRBJ2-7, with a tentative D call TRBD2 (6 bases). Germline CDR1 is SGHTA and CDR2 is FQGNSA. This CDR3 is 14 amino acids long. Trimming took off 5 bases at V and 6 bases at J, with 17 bases between the two ends. The chain's CDR3 is CASSPGGSRPEQYF. In DNA form, the CDR3 reads TGTGCCAGCAGCCCCGGGGGTTCTCGCCCCGAGCAGTACTTC. Full variable domain (outside the CDR3, taken from reference TRBV7-2 and TRBJ2-7): GAGVSQSPSNKVTEKGKDVELRCDPISGHTALYWYRQSLGQGLEFLIYFQGNSAPDKSGLPSDRFSAERTGGSVSTLTIQRTQQEDSAVYLCASSPGGSRPEQYFGPGTRLTVT.

This clone has just a few counts. The V gene is TRBV6-4, the J gene TRBJ2-1; 11 bases are shared with TRBD1. Germline values: CDR1 MRHNA, CDR2 SNTAGT. V trimming: 4 bases; J trimming: 8 bases; junction bases outside the gene matches: 13. CDR3 length equals 17 residues. CDR3 protein: CASSGSAGTGGNDEQFF. The CDR3 DNA reads TGTGCCAGCAGTGGATCCGCCGGGACAGGGGGTAACGATGAGCAGTTCTTC.

The chain recombines TRBV5-1 with TRBJ1-1; no clear D. Germline V gene data show CDR1 as SGHRS and CDR2 as YFSETQ. Trimming cost V 2 bases and J 0 bases, with 8 bases left between them. This CDR3 spans 14 amino acids. Here the CDR3 reads CASSFNSLNTEAFF. The CDR3 DNA is TGCGCCAGCAGCTTTAACAGTCTGAACACTGAAGCTTTCTTT.

The chain uses TRBV6-5 and TRBJ2-1; D gene uncertain. V shed 6 bases and J shed 9 bases, with 18 bases lying between them. Looked up from germline, CDR1 is MNHEY and CDR2 is SVGAGI. The CDR3 has 14 residues. CDR3 in amino acids: CASRDVNRVTEQFF. CDR3 coding DNA: TGTGCCAGCAGAGATGTCAACCGCGTTACTGAGCAGTTCTTC.

The chain joins TRBV27 to TRBJ1-1; 7 positions match TRBD1. The CDR3 totals 15 residues. CDR1 and CDR2 from the germline V gene are MNHEY and SMNVEV (reference sequence). The junction had 5 bases not matched to a gene; V was cut back by 4 bases and J by 0 bases. The CDR3 sequence: CASSSRTGLNTEAFF. The CDR3, as DNA: TGTGCCAGCAGTTCCCGGACAGGATTGAACACTGAAGCTTTCTTT.

This clone showed up just a few times. The CDR3 region has the DNA TGCAGTGCCCTAGCGGAGACCCAGTACTTC. Its protein is CSALAETQYF. The rearrangement joins TRBV20-1 to TRBJ2-5, with D maybe TRBD2 (6 bases). Germline CDR1 DFQATT, CDR2 SNEGSKA (reference sequence). The CDR3 contains 10 residues. The V gene lost 6 bases and the J gene lost 5 bases, with 7 bases spanning the gap.

The V call is TRBV27, the J call TRBJ1-1, with 7 bases that match TRBD1. CDR3 length equals 20 residues. V shed 3 bases and J 0 bases; nucleotides not matched to a gene: 19. CDR1 and CDR2 (germline): MNHEY, SMNVEV (reference sequence). The CDR3 sequence: CASSLRGRGVRIYLNTEAFF. CDR3 DNA sequence: TGTGCCAGCAGTTTGAGGGGGCGCGGCGTTCGGATTTATTTGAACACTGAAGCTTTCTTT.

The chain employs TRBV2 and TRBJ1-3; possibly TRBD1 for D (5 bases). Per germline, CDR1 SNHLY and CDR2 FYNNEI. This CDR3 spans 13 amino acids. V was shortened by 7 bases and J by 4 bases, with 11 bases between the two germline ends. The CDR3 spells CASIGAVGNTIYF. The DNA of the CDR3 is TGTGCCAGCATAGGGGCGGTAGGAAACACCATATATTTT.

V gene TRBV6-1 combines with J gene TRBJ2-3, with TRBD1 identical over 10 bases. The ends lost 6 bases at V and 1 base at J; junction bases unmatched: 1. CDR3 length: 14 residues. Germline-derived CDR1 and CDR2 are MNHNS and SASEGT. The CDR3 sequence: CASRGTGGTDTQYF. The DNA for the CDR3 is TGTGCCAGCAGAGGGACAGGGGGCACAGATACGCAGTATTTT.

The chain has TRBV29-1 and TRBJ1-2; TRBD1 is a possible D gene (6 bases). CDR1 is SQVTM and CDR2 is ANQGSEA in the germline V gene. Trimming removed 6 bases at V and 2 bases at J, with 13 bases between. This CDR3 has 13 amino acids. CDR3 sequence (DNA): TGCAGCGTCGGGAACAGGGAAAACTATGGCTACACCTTC. Amino acid sequence: CSVGNRENYGYTF.

In regard to this clone: Mismatch with germline at one junction end may stem from a read error. The chain employs TRBV5-1 and TRBJ1-1; D perhaps matches TRBD1 (5 bases). The CDR3 spans 15 residues. Germline-derived CDR1 and CDR2 are SGHRS and YFSETQ. The CDR3 DNA follows: TGCGCCAGCAGCTTGGTTCAGGGACTGAACACTCAAGCTTTCTTT. This sequence encodes CASSLVQGLNTQAFF.

The chain combines TRBV7-8 with TRBJ2-5; D is undetermined. Germline assignment: CDR1 SGHVS and CDR2 FQNEAQ. The CDR3 spans 14 residues. V lost 2 bases and J lost 4, with 11 bases in between. CDR3 nucleotides: TGTGCCAGCAGCTTACTGGTCGCGTCAGAGACCCAGTACTTC. Protein sequence: CASSLLVASETQYF.

This chain joins TRBV30 and TRBJ2-1, with TRBD2 matching over 7 bases. Per the germline V gene, CDR1 is GTSNPN and CDR2 is SVGIG (reference sequence). V was pared by 6 bases and J by 1 base, with 9 bases of the junction left unmatched. This CDR3 is built from 15 residues. The DNA for the CDR3 is TGTGCCTGCAGGCCCGCTAGCGGTTCCTACAATGAGCAGTTCTTC. The encoded protein is CACRPASGSYNEQFF.

The V gene is TRBV19, the J gene TRBJ1-5, with a possible D match to TRBD1 (6 bases). CDR1 and CDR2 from the germline V gene are LNHDA and SQIVND (reference sequence). The length of the CDR3 is 15 residues. Deletions cut 4 bases from V and 3 bases from J, with 13 bases between. CDR3 protein: CASSNVQGYNQPQHF. The CDR3 DNA follows: TGTGCCAGTAGTAATGTACAGGGCTACAATCAGCCCCAGCATTTT.

This sequence joins TRBV10-1 and TRBJ1-6; 9 bases map to TRBD1. The CDR3 is made up of 14 amino acids. Looked up from germline, CDR1 is WNHNN and CDR2 is SYGVQD (reference sequence). After removal of 6 bases from V and 5 bases from J, the junction contained 2 bases not matched to a gene. The CDR3 DNA reads as TGCGCCAGCAGCCGGGACAGGGATAATTCACCCCTCCACTTT. The encoded protein is CASSRDRDNSPLHF.

The chain has TRBV15 and TRBJ2-1; the D gene is possibly TRBD2 (5 bases). Germline CDR1 reads LNHNV; CDR2 reads YYDKDF (reference sequence). Deletions cut 3 bases from V and 1 base from J, with 16 bases between. This CDR3 is 17 amino acids long. The CDR3 DNA follows: TGTGCCACCAGCAGGCTCCGGGAAGCGTTGTCCTACAATGAGCAGTTCTTC. It is translated as CATSRLREALSYNEQFF.

J is TRBJ2-4 and V is TRBV5-1, with 8 bases that match TRBD1. The CDR3 sequence is 16 residues long. J gave up 0 bases and V 4 bases, and 6 bases lay outside the gene matches. Germline V gene data show CDR1 as SGHRS and CDR2 as YFSETQ. CDR3 loop: CASSGQGSLAKNIQYF. The CDR3 DNA sequence: TGCGCCAGCAGCGGACAGGGATCCTTAGCCAAAAACATTCAGTACTTC.

The chain couples TRBV5-5 to TRBJ1-4; 7 bases line up with TRBD1. Germline V gene sequence: CDR1 SGHKS, CDR2 YYEKEE (reference sequence). The ends lost 0 bases at V and 8 bases at J; junction bases unmatched: 7. This CDR3 contains 15 residues. The CDR3 loop is CASSLGATGYEKLFF. The DNA of the CDR3 is TGTGCCAGCAGCTTGGGTGCGACAGGGTACGAAAAACTGTTTTTT.

The V and J genes are TRBV4-2 and TRBJ2-2; the match to TRBD2 covers 8 bases. J was trimmed by 4 bases and V by 0 bases; bases with no gene match: 7. CDR3 length: 17 residues. Germline lookup yields CDR1 LGHNA and CDR2 YNFKEQ. The CDR3 loop reads CASSQEQSGGPTGELFF. Written as DNA, the CDR3 is TGTGCCAGCAGCCAAGAGCAGAGCGGGGGACCCACCGGGGAGCTGTTTTTT.

This rearrangement joins TRBV27 to TRBJ1-6; 8 bases match TRBD1. Unmatched junction bases numbered 11, after V lost 8 bases and J lost 5 bases. The germline V gene has CDR1 MNHEY and CDR2 SMNVEV (reference sequence). CDR3 length equals 16 residues. The CDR3 DNA follows: TGTGCCAGCCCTGCCGGGACAGGCAGTGATAATTCACCCCTCCACTTT. It is translated as CASPAGTGSDNSPLHF.

As regards this clone: Other DNA sequences within the sample encode an identical CDR3. The chain links TRBV19 to TRBJ2-2; TRBD1 might be the D (5 bases). Trimming cost V 7 bases and J 1 base, with 10 bases left between them. Germline V CDR1 and CDR2: LNHDA, SQIVND (reference sequence). The CDR3 loop spans 14 amino acids. The CDR3 loop is CASTNTGNTGELFF. The CDR3 bases are TGTGCCAGTACTAACACAGGGAACACCGGGGAGCTGTTTTTT.

V and J are TRBV19 and TRBJ1-6, with D possibly being TRBD1 (5 bases). The CDR3 covers 16 residues. Trimming left V 3 bases short and J 4 bases short, with 13 bases between. CDR1 is LNHDA and CDR2 is SQIVND in the germline V gene (reference sequence). CDR3 in amino acids: CASSIRTQGYNSPLHF. Written as DNA, the CDR3 is TGTGCCAGTAGTATCCGGACACAAGGATATAATTCACCCCTCCACTTT.